The 29 T cell receptor beta chains below were found in one sample sequenced in a study of blood T cells in healthy people across ages. A sample-barcoded 5' primer and a J-beta primer mix were used in a second PCR of roughly 7 to 11 cycles. TCRdb redid the calling of the 5' RACE reads with MiXCR, one entry per CDR3 protein. The repertoire has roughly 2 million distinct CDR3 sequences, around 48% of them found once; the top ten carry approximately 2.1%. The sample comprised blood. Receptors were obtained from a woman between 40 and 50 years old in good health.

This clonotype was observed a handful of times. J is TRBJ1-1 and V is TRBV6-2 or TRBV6-3; D not resolved. CDR3 length: 13 amino acids. In germline, CDR1 is MNHEY, CDR2 SVGEGT. V lost 6 bases and J 4 bases, leaving 12 bases between the germline ends. CDR3 bases: TGTGCCAGCAGGGATCCGAGAGGCACTGAAGCTTTCTTT. The encoded protein is CASRDPRGTEAFF.

The rearrangement uses TRBV5-1 and TRBJ2-1; D not resolved. Germline V gene sequence: CDR1 SGHRS, CDR2 YFSETQ. This CDR3 is built from 15 residues. V was shortened by 0 bases and J by 13 bases, with 20 bases between the two germline ends. The CDR3 sequence: CASSLDKTGKETQFF. CDR3 coding DNA: TGCGCCAGCAGCTTGGACAAGACGGGTAAAGAGACCCAGTTCTTC.

The chain joins TRBV29-1 to TRBJ1-2; TRBD1 aligns across 8 bases. CDR1 and CDR2 from the germline V gene are SQVTM and ANQGSEA. The V and J ends lost 6 bases and 8 bases, in that order; junction bases with no gene match: 8. The CDR3 spans 12 residues. The CDR3, as DNA: TGCAGCGTGTTATGGACAGGGCGGGGCTACACCTTC. Translation gives CSVLWTGRGYTF.

The chain joins TRBV20-1 to TRBJ2-7; 9 nucleotides line up with TRBD1. Germline lookup yields CDR1 DFQATT and CDR2 SNEGSKA (reference sequence). The CDR3 runs to 13 residues. Unmatched junction bases numbered 7, after V lost 3 bases and J lost 7 bases. The DNA for the CDR3 is TGCAGTGCTAGCTCGGACAGGGGACATGAGCAGTACTTC. Protein product: CSASSDRGHEQYF.

The genes are TRBV6-2 or TRBV6-3 and TRBJ2-1; 8 bases align to TRBD1. The CDR3 covers 16 residues. CDR1 is MNHEY, CDR2 SVGEGT, per germline. V shed 0 bases, J shed 7 bases, and the junction held 8 bases outside the gene matches. The CDR3 here is CASSYSERTGLNEQFF. As DNA, the CDR3 is TGTGCCAGCAGTTACTCTGAACGGACAGGGTTAAATGAGCAGTTCTTC.

The chain is built from TRBV4-3 and TRBJ1-3; 7 positions match TRBD1. The V gene's germline CDR1 is LGHNA and CDR2 YSLEER. This CDR3 comprises 17 residues. J lost 2 bases, V lost 2 bases, and 9 bases had no gene match. The CDR3 DNA follows: TGCGCCAGCAGCCAAACTCTAACGACAGGGACTGGAAACACCATATATTTT. Translating it yields CASSQTLTTGTGNTIYF.

The chain recombines TRBV20-1 with TRBJ2-5; D uncertain. CDR1 and CDR2 (germline): DFQATT, SNEGSKA (reference sequence). The V and J ends lost 0 bases and 4 bases respectively, with 15 bases between them. This CDR3 contains 15 residues. CDR3: CSARDTRFSVETQYF. CDR3 nucleotides: TGCAGTGCTAGAGATACGAGGTTTAGTGTAGAGACCCAGTACTTC.

This chain connects TRBV28 to TRBJ2-1; no clear D gene. CDR1 MDHEN and CDR2 SYDVKM come from the germline V gene. The CDR3 sequence is 16 residues long. The ends were cut back, 1 base at V and 4 bases at J, with 14 bases in the middle. CDR3 coding DNA: TGTGCCAGCAGTTTATACGGTGGGGTCGCATACAATGAGCAGTTCTTC. Residues: CASSLYGGVAYNEQFF.

The genes are TRBV5-1 and TRBJ1-4; possible D gene TRBD1, 6 bases. Looked up from germline, CDR1 is SGHRS and CDR2 is YFSETQ. The V end was cut by 4 bases, the J end by 5 bases, with 15 bases between. The CDR3 is made up of 15 amino acids. CDR3 amino acids: CASSAGQHSNEKLFF. In DNA form, the CDR3 reads TGCGCCAGCAGCGCCGGACAGCATAGCAATGAAAAACTGTTTTTT.

This sequence joins TRBV4-3 and TRBJ1-4; no clear D gene. Trimming pared 2 bases from V and 0 bases from J, leaving 13 bases between. CDR3 length equals 17 residues. Germline loops: CDR1 LGHNA, CDR2 YSLEER. The CDR3 nucleotides are TGCGCCAGCAGCCAACGGGCAGTGCGGACAACTAATGAAAAACTGTTTTTT. This encodes CASSQRAVRTTNEKLFF.

This clonotype has a count of ten or more. At one boundary the junction diverges from the germline segment, which might be a read error. The V call is TRBV4-2, the J call TRBJ2-5; possibly TRBD2 for D (5 bases). Germline lookup yields CDR1 LGHNA and CDR2 YNFKEQ. CDR3 size: 13 residues. The CDR3 DNA reads TGCGCCAGCAGCCAAGTTGGGGAGGAGACCCAGTACTTC. Amino acids: CASSQVGEETQYF.

This clonotype was observed a few times. This chain links TRBV20-1 with TRBJ2-5; either TRBD1 or TRBD2 may fit D (6 bases each). V dropped 5 bases and J dropped 5 bases, with 15 bases sitting between them. The CDR3 loop spans 13 amino acids. Germline V CDR1 and CDR2: DFQATT, SNEGSKA (reference sequence). The DNA of the CDR3 is TGCAGTGCTGGGCCTCAGGGGAGGGAGACCCAGTACTTC. Translation gives CSAGPQGRETQYF.

J is TRBJ2-5 and V is TRBV6-2 or TRBV6-3; 11 bases agree with TRBD1. After removal of 2 bases from V and 1 base from J, the junction contained 3 bases not matched to a gene. The CDR3 is 16 amino acids. Germline lookup yields CDR1 MNHEY and CDR2 SVGEGT. CDR3 in amino acids: CASSYKGTGGQETQYF. CDR3 bases: TGTGCCAGCAGTTACAAGGGGACAGGGGGCCAAGAGACCCAGTACTTC.

The rearrangement joins TRBV20-1 to TRBJ2-1; TRBD2 matches at 10 bases. The CDR3 has 13 amino acids. Germline CDR1 is DFQATT and CDR2 is SNEGSKA (reference sequence). The J segment lost 5 bases and the V segment lost 3 bases, leaving 1 base of the junction unmatched. CDR3 coding DNA: TGCAGTGCTAGCACTAGCGGGGACAATGAGCAGTTCTTC. This gives the protein CSASTSGDNEQFF.

Many counts were recorded for this clonotype. The chain uses TRBV4-3 and TRBJ2-5; possibly TRBD1 for D (6 bases). The CDR3 is 13 amino acids. Germline CDR1 LGHNA, CDR2 YSLEER. Trimming pared 1 base from V and 3 bases from J, leaving 6 bases between. CDR3 sequence: CASSQGTEETQYF. In DNA form, the CDR3 reads TGCGCCAGCAGCCAAGGGACAGAAGAGACCCAGTACTTC.

The V gene is TRBV7-9, the J gene TRBJ2-5; 7 bases agree with TRBD2. The CDR3 length is 17 residues. Germline V gene data show CDR1 as SEHNR and CDR2 as FQNEAQ (reference sequence). Trimming at V came to 3 bases and at J to 0 bases, leaving 10 bases not matched to a gene. The CDR3 nucleotides read TGTGCCAGCAGCTTTAGAGCCGGGACTACCCACCAAGAGACCCAGTACTTC. Protein: CASSFRAGTTHQETQYF. The complete variable domain, with remaining parts taken from reference TRBV7-9 and TRBJ2-5, reads DTGVSQNPRHKITKRGQNVTFRCDPISEHNRLYWYRQTLGQGPEFLTYFQNEAQLEKSRLLSDRFSAERPKGSFSTLEIQRTEQGDSAMYLCASSFRAGTTHQETQYFGPGTRLLVL.

A note on this clonotype: One end of the junction fails to match germline, which may point to a read error. The rearrangement links TRBV6-5 to TRBJ2-3; the D gene could be TRBD1 or TRBD2 (5 bases each). Germline loops: CDR1 MNHEY, CDR2 SVGAGI. This CDR3 has 13 residues. CDR3 coding DNA: TGTACCAGCAGGGACCTAGGGACAGATACGCAGTATTTT. It translates to CTSRDLGTDTQYF.

J is TRBJ2-3 and V is TRBV24-1; the D is unclear. This CDR3 comprises 16 residues. V lost 4 bases to trimming and J lost 0 bases, with 13 bases between them. The V gene's germline CDR1 is KGHDR and CDR2 SFDVKD. This CDR3 reads CATSDLIDFSTDTQYF. The CDR3 DNA reads TGTGCCACCAGTGACCTCATCGACTTCAGCACAGATACGCAGTATTTT.

As to this clonotype: Its ends do not fully match the called genes, so a read error is possible. V is TRBV2 and J is TRBJ2-6, with 7 bases that match TRBD1. The CDR3 has 17 residues. CDR1 and CDR2 from the germline V gene are SNHLY and FYNNEI. The CDR3 sequence is CASSESGQLSGANVLTF. The DNA for the CDR3 is TGCGCCAGCAGTGAGTCGGGACAGCTCTCTGGGGCCAACGTCCTGACTTTC.

The V gene is TRBV28, the J gene TRBJ2-4; D is perhaps TRBD1 (6 bases). Germline CDR1 is MDHEN and CDR2 is SYDVKM. The CDR3 has 14 residues. The ends were cut back, 6 bases at V and 2 bases at J, with 11 bases in the middle. CDR3 sequence (DNA): TGTGCCAGCAGAAACAGGGTCCCCAAAAACATTCAGTACTTC. It yields the protein CASRNRVPKNIQYF.

In the case of this clonotype: Mismatch with germline at one junction end may stem from a read error. This chain joins TRBV25-1 and TRBJ2-1; D gene unclear. Looked up from germline, CDR1 is MGHDK and CDR2 is SYGVNS. The CDR3 is 17 amino acids. The CDR3, as DNA: TGTGCCAGCAGTGGGCAAAGGCACGCGAACTCCTGCAATGAGCAGTTCTTC. Its translation is CASSGQRHANSCNEQFF. The complete variable domain, with remaining parts taken from reference TRBV25-1 and TRBJ2-1, reads EADIYQTPRYLVIGTGKKITLECSQTMGHDKMYWYQQDPGMELHLIHYSYGVNSTEKGDLSSESTVSRIRTEHFPLTLESARPSHTSQYLCASSGQRHANSCNEQFFGPGTRLTVL.

The chain joins TRBV6-2 or TRBV6-3 to TRBJ1-5, with a weak D call TRBD1 (5 bases). V lost 4 bases to trimming and J lost 0 bases, with 10 bases between them. Germline CDR1 is MNHEY and CDR2 is SVGEGT. CDR3 length equals 15 residues. CDR3 sequence reads: CASSWDLYSNQPQHF. The DNA for the CDR3 is TGTGCCAGCAGTTGGGACCTTTATAGCAATCAGCCCCAGCATTTT.

With respect to this clonotype: One end of the junction does not line up with germline, which may come from a read error. The chain employs TRBV28 and TRBJ1-5, with 7 bases identical to TRBD1. This CDR3 is built from 13 residues. Germline V lookup: CDR1 MDHEN, CDR2 SYDVKM. The CDR3: CASTITGDQPQHF. The CDR3 bases are TGTGCCAGCACCATTACAGGGGATCAACCCCAGCATTTT.

Comment on this clonotype: One end of the junction varies from germline; a read error may be responsible. The V call is TRBV20-1, the J call TRBJ1-2; TRBD1 aligns across 8 bases. Germline V gene lookup returns CDR1 DFQATT and CDR2 SNEGSKA (reference sequence). This CDR3 comprises 13 residues. CDR3 coding DNA: TGCAGTGCCAGAGAGGACAGGGATTATGGCTACACCTTC. Protein product: CSAREDRDYGYTF.

V and J are TRBV4-3 and TRBJ2-7; 9 bases match TRBD1. The ends lost 1 base at V and 7 bases at J; junction bases unmatched: 8. Germline V gives CDR1 LGHNA, CDR2 YSLEER. This CDR3 is 15 amino acids long. CDR3 sequence: CASSQGGQGIHEQYF. Written as DNA, the CDR3 is TGCGCCAGCAGCCAAGGGGGACAGGGTATCCATGAGCAGTACTTC.

This sequence joins TRBV20-1 and TRBJ2-1; 8 nucleotides agree with TRBD2. The CDR3 contains 18 residues. After removal of 1 base from V and 3 bases from J, the junction contained 14 bases not matched to a gene. Germline CDR1 is DFQATT and CDR2 is SNEGSKA (reference sequence). The CDR3 region is CSARAMGIAGLLYNEQFF. The CDR3 region has the DNA TGCAGTGCTAGAGCTATGGGGATAGCGGGGCTGCTCTACAATGAGCAGTTCTTC.

This clonotype has more than one count but fewer than ten. The chain joins TRBV20-1 to TRBJ2-7, with a possible D match to TRBD1 (5 bases). CDR1 and CDR2 from the germline V gene are DFQATT and SNEGSKA (reference sequence). The CDR3 runs to 15 residues. Between the trimmed V and J ends, which lost 0 bases and 4 bases, there was a span of 16 bases. The CDR3 here is CSARDLEGAEYEQYF. CDR3 in DNA: TGCAGTGCTAGAGATCTAGAAGGGGCTGAGTACGAGCAGTACTTC.

The chain has TRBV6-1 and TRBJ2-3, with 9 bases aligning to TRBD1. The CDR3 covers 16 residues. Germline V gene lookup returns CDR1 MNHNS and CDR2 SASEGT. Trimming removed 7 bases from V and 6 bases from J; junction bases left unmatched: 14. The CDR3, as DNA: TGTGCCAGCATCTTCCCAGGGACAGGGAATACGGATACGCAGTATTTT. It codes for CASIFPGTGNTDTQYF.

This clonotype was counted only a few times. The CDR3 sequence: CATSRERRDVSSYEQYF. The CDR3, as DNA: TGTGCCACCAGCAGAGAGCGAAGGGACGTAAGCTCCTACGAGCAGTACTTC. J is TRBJ2-7 and V is TRBV15; D possibly uses TRBD1 or TRBD2 (5 bases each). The CDR3 extends over 17 amino acids. Per the germline V gene, CDR1 is LNHNV and CDR2 is YYDKDF (reference sequence). V lost 0 bases to trimming and J lost 0 bases, with 15 bases between them.